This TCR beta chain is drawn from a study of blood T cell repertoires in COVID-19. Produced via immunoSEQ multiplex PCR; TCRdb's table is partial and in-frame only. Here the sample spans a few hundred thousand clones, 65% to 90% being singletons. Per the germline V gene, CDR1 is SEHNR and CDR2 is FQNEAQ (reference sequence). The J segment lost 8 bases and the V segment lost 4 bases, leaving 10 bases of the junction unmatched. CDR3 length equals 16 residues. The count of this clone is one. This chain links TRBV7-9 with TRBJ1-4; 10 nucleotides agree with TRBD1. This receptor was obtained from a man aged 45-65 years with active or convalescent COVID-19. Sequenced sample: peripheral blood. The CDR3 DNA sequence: TGTGCCAGCAGCTACTCCCGACAGGGGGCGAGGGAAAAACTGTTTTTT. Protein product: CASSYSRQGAREKLFF. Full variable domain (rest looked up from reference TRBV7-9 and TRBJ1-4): DTGVSQNPRHKITKRGQNVTFRCDPISEHNRLYWYRQTLGQGPEFLTYFQNEAQLEKSRLLSDRFSAERPKGSFSTLEIQRTEQGDSAMYLCASSYSRQGAREKLFFGSGTQLSVL.